Listed here are 9 T cell receptor beta chains from one sample, sequenced in a study of metastatic and nonmetastatic thyroid tumors (dated by TCRdb to 2020 to 2022). The library came from PCR. Sequenced on an Illumina HiSeq 4000. TCRdb reprocessing: public reads trimmed at Q25 with fastp, clones called with MiXCR, in-frame beta chains kept. The sample has tens of thousands of clones on record, over 9.5% of them singletons. The top ten constitute about 10% of the sample. No patient had received any treatment before thyroid surgery. Specimen: blood. These receptor sequences come from a female donor with papillary thyroid cancer or a benign thyroid nodule (not recorded which). Some clones in this sample may be carry-over from other donors' samples.

There are many counts of this clone. V and J are TRBV9 and TRBJ2-3; 10 bases match TRBD2. Germline V CDR1 and CDR2: SGDLS, YYNGEE. The J segment lost 5 bases and the V segment lost 1 base, leaving 10 bases of the junction unmatched. The CDR3 runs to 17 residues. The CDR3, as DNA: TGTGCCAGCAGCGTACCCTCTAGCGGGAGAGGGGGAGATACGCAGTATTTT. As protein: CASSVPSSGRGGDTQYF.

A remark on this clone: Being one base from a much bigger clone, this may be a read error. V gene TRBV14 combines with J gene TRBJ2-1; a possible D gene is TRBD2 (5 bases). The V and J ends lost 6 bases and 7 bases respectively, with 13 bases between them. Germline V gene data show CDR1 as SGHDN and CDR2 as FVKESK. CDR3 size: 13 residues. The CDR3 DNA reads TGTGCCAGCAGACCGCACGGCGGGAATGAGCAGTTCTTC. This gives the protein CASRPHGGNEQFF.

This clone has a count of ten or more. V usage is TRBV28 and J usage is TRBJ2-5; the D is unclear. V was clipped by 6 bases and J by 2 bases, with 7 bases between them. The CDR3 runs 12 residues. Germline CDR1 and CDR2: MDHEN and SYDVKM. In DNA, the CDR3 is TGTGCCAGCAGGGACGGTCAAGAGACCCAGTACTTC. As protein: CASRDGQETQYF.

This clone has ten or more counts. The chain is built from TRBV6-1 and TRBJ1-1, with D unclear. Germline lookup yields CDR1 MNHNS and CDR2 SASEGT. The CDR3 totals 14 residues. Between the trimmed V and J ends, which lost 6 bases and 6 bases, there was a span of 17 bases. The CDR3 reads CASSLRVDVSEAFF. CDR3 nucleotides: TGTGCCAGCAGCCTAAGGGTGGACGTCTCTGAAGCTTTCTTT.

This clone has ten or more counts. The same CDR3 can be traced to other DNA sequences in this sample. The chain couples TRBV7-2 to TRBJ2-2, with D possibly being TRBD1 (6 bases). The CDR3 has 15 residues. Germline CDR1 and CDR2: SGHTA and FQGNSA. The V end lost 5 bases, the J end lost 4 bases, and 14 bases lay between the germline ends. CDR3 in DNA: TGTGCCAGCAGCCTAGTGGGGGCGGTCACCGGGGAGCTGTTTTTT. This encodes CASSLVGAVTGELFF.

This clone was detected ten times or more. V and J are TRBV7-9 and TRBJ2-7; 11 bases fit TRBD1. The J segment lost 4 bases and the V segment lost 5 bases, leaving 13 bases of the junction unmatched. The CDR3 sequence is 17 residues long. The V gene's germline CDR1 is SEHNR and CDR2 FQNEAQ (reference sequence). This chain's CDR3 is CASSPTVGQGGNYEQYF. CDR3 sequence (DNA): TGTGCCAGCAGCCCCACAGTGGGACAGGGGGGCAATTACGAGCAGTACTTC.

Only a few counts were recorded for this clone. The genes are TRBV5-6 and TRBJ1-4, with a possible D match to TRBD1 (6 bases). V was clipped by 3 bases and J by 0 bases, with 12 bases between them. The CDR3 runs 16 residues. Germline-derived CDR1 and CDR2 are SGHDT and YYEEEE. The CDR3 nucleotides are TGTGCCAGCAGCTCCGGGCCAGGGGCAACTAATGAAAAACTGTTTTTT. Translated: CASSSGPGATNEKLFF.

For this clone: Given a much more abundant clone one base away, this may be a read error. The gene calls are TRBV7-2 and TRBJ2-2; D not certain. V lost 5 bases to trimming and J lost 4 bases, with 11 bases between them. CDR3 length: 14 residues. Per germline, CDR1 SGHTA and CDR2 FQGNSA. CDR3 nucleotides: TGTGCCAGCAGCATGATACTGACCACCGGGGAGCTGTTTTTT. Encoded protein: CASSMILTTGELFF.

This clone has a count of ten or more. The sample contains more than one DNA sequence encoding this CDR3. This chain joins TRBV7-9 and TRBJ1-3; weak D call: TRBD1 (6 bases). V lost 8 bases, J lost 2 bases, and 16 bases lay in between. CDR3 length equals 15 residues. Germline loops: CDR1 SEHNR, CDR2 FQNEAQ (reference sequence). CDR3 nucleotide sequence: TGTGCCAGCGGCAGGGGATCGGTCACTGGAAACACCATATATTTT. Protein: CASGRGSVTGNTIYF.